The rows below give T cell receptor beta chains drawn from one sample of a study of shared clonotypes between healthy human individuals. The protocol was immunoSEQ multiplex PCR, while the TCRdb copy is restricted to in-frame clones and leaves out a portion. The table lists about a million clones, 70% to 85% of them singletons, with about 1.5% in the top ten. Sequencing used memory CD4+ T cells sorted from blood. The receptor source for this set is a man aged 18 to 29 in good health. Both conserved end residues are part of each CDR3. A D gene is named only where the DNA matches it firmly. Clone size, where shown, is once, few, many, or a class for clones that have expanded.

TRBJ1-6 | TRBD1 | TRBV4-2 | many | CASSQDADRRSPLHF | TGTGCCAGCAGCCAAGATGCGGACAGGCGTTCACCCCTCCACTTT
TRBJ2-5 | NA | TRBV30 | NA | CAWSVAGVGPETQYF | TGTGCCTGGAGTGTGGCTGGAGTTGGGCCCGAGACCCAGTACTTC
TRBJ1-1 | TRBD1 | TRBV5-4 | few | CASSLDRGMNTEAFF | TGTGCCAGCAGCCTGGACAGGGGGATGAACACTGAAGCTTTCTTT
TRBJ1-5 | NA | TRBV28 | NA | CASSLQGIRNQPQHF | TGTGCCAGCAGTCTCCAGGGGATTAGGAATCAGCCCCAGCATTTT
TRBJ2-1 | TRBD2 | TRBV5-1 | NA | CASSVLAGGNNEQFF | TGCGCCAGCAGTGTCCTAGCGGGGGGCAATAATGAGCAGTTCTTC
TRBJ1-5 | NA | TRBV20-1 | few | CSAGGGQPQHF | TGCAGTGCTGGTGGGGGTCAGCCCCAGCATTTT
TRBJ2-7 | NA | TRBV4-1 | few | CASSPAGFNYGQYF | TGCGCCAGCAGCCCCGCGGGATTTAACTACGGGCAGTACTTC
TRBJ2-7 | NA | TRBV25-1 | NA | CASSYQLTPYEQYF | TGTGCCAGCAGTTATCAATTAACCCCTTACGAGCAGTACTTC
TRBJ2-7 | NA | TRBV5-4 | once | CASSLDTRGYEQYF | TGTGCCAGCAGCTTGGACACTAGGGGCTACGAGCAGTACTTC
TRBJ2-6 | NA | TRBV28 | NA | CASRVLQGGANVLTF | TGTGCCAGCAGGGTGCTTCAAGGAGGGGCCAACGTCCTGACTTTC
TRBJ1-6 | NA | TRBV5-1 | few | CASSLDHDSPLHF | TGCGCCAGCAGCTTGGATCACGATTCACCCCTCCACTTT
TRBJ2-2 | NA | TRBV12-5 | NA | CASGFRPLGALFF | TGTGCTAGTGGTTTCCGACCTCTAGGGGCACTGTTTTTT
TRBJ2-6 | NA | TRBV4-3 | NA | CASSQGSGGYLSGANVLTF | TGCGCCAGCAGCCAAGGTTCTGGGGGGTACCTCTCTGGGGCCAACGTCCTGACTTTC
TRBJ2-7 | NA | TRBV10-1 | once | CASSEGIGDYEQYF | TGCGCCAGCAGTGAGGGAATAGGGGACTACGAGCAGTACTTC
TRBJ1-3 | NA | TRBV29-1 | NA | CSAESSSGNTIYF | TGCAGCGCGGAATCATCCTCTGGAAACACCATATATTTT
TRBJ2-7 | NA | TRBV21-1 | NA | CASSKTADSSCLSTDYEQYF | TGTGCCAGCAGCAAAACCGCGGACAGCTCATGCCTCTCAACCGACTACGAGCAGTACTTC
TRBJ2-7 | TRBD2 | TRBV5-1 | NA | CASSSGLAGWSNEQYF | TGCGCCAGCAGTTCCGGACTAGCGGGATGGTCCAACGAGCAGTACTTC
TRBJ2-2 | NA | TRBV9 | NA | CASSVVDTIGELFF | TGTGCCAGCAGCGTAGTGGACACTATCGGGGAGCTGTTTTTT
TRBJ1-3 | NA | TRBV7-6 | NA | CASSLGVADTIYF | TGTGCCAGCAGCTTAGGGGTTGCGGACACCATATATTTT
TRBJ2-7 | NA | TRBV28 | NA | CASSLGRRGQYF | TGTGCCAGCAGTCTCGGACGGCGCGGGCAGTACTTC
TRBJ1-1 | NA | TRBV28 | NA | CASSSPGERNSEAFF | TGTGCCAGCAGTTCCCCAGGAGAGAGGAACAGTGAAGCTTTCTTT
TRBJ2-7 | TRBD2 | TRBV29-1 | NA | CSVGGTSGRGEQYF | TGCAGCGTTGGAGGGACTAGCGGGAGAGGCGAGCAGTACTTC
TRBJ1-2 | TRBD1 | TRBV28 | once | CASRQDRGYGYTF | TGTGCCAGCAGGCAGGACAGGGGGTATGGCTACACCTTC
TRBJ2-5 | NA | TRBV5-6 | NA | CASSPGLIQPGTQYF | TGTGCCAGCAGCCCGGGACTCATACAACCGGGGACCCAGTACTTC
TRBJ1-5 | NA | TRBV5-1 | NA | CASSLEGLKDQPQHF | TGCGCCAGCAGCTTAGAGGGGCTTAAGGATCAGCCCCAGCATTTT
TRBJ2-7 | NA | TRBV13 | NA | CASSLVPWGSGSSYEQYF | TGTGCCAGCAGCTTAGTCCCCTGGGGCTCTGGGAGTTCCTACGAGCAGTACTTC
TRBJ1-4 | NA | TRBV5-1 | NA | CASKKGTNEKLFF | TGCGCCAGCAAAAAGGGGACAAATGAAAAACTGTTTTTT
TRBJ2-5 | NA | TRBV6-1 | NA | CASKSPQETQYF | TGTGCCAGCAAAAGCCCCCAAGAGACCCAGTACTTC
TRBJ1-5 | NA | TRBV15 | NA | CATSKLGQPQHF | TGTGCCACCAGCAAGTTGGGGCAGCCCCAGCATTTT
TRBJ2-7 | NA | TRBV5-1 | NA | CASSLQVETGNSYEQYF | TGCGCCAGCAGCTTACAAGTCGAAACAGGGAACTCCTACGAGCAGTACTTC
TRBJ1-1 | TRBD1 | TRBV6-1 | once | CASSRTGISNTEAFF | TGTGCCAGCTCGCGGACAGGGATCTCGAACACTGAAGCTTTCTTT
TRBJ2-6 | NA | TRBV7-6 | NA | CASSLMGFSGANVLTF | TGTGCCAGCAGCTTAATGGGGTTCTCTGGGGCCAACGTCCTGACTTTC
TRBJ2-7 | TRBD1 | TRBV28 | NA | CASSYTRGFPSEQYF | TGTGCCAGCAGTTATACCAGGGGGTTCCCCTCCGAGCAGTACTTC
TRBJ1-4 | NA | TRBV6-5 | NA | CASSPGIYEKLFF | TGTGCCAGCAGTCCCGGTATATATGAAAAACTGTTTTTT
TRBJ2-7 | NA | TRBV6-5 | NA | CASSYSPRDEQYF | TGTGCCAGCAGTTACTCCCCGAGGGACGAGCAGTACTTC
TRBJ1-6 | TRBD1 | TRBV18 | NA | CASSPQTGANSPLHF | TGTGCCAGCTCACCACAGACAGGGGCAAATTCACCCCTCCACTTT
TRBJ1-5 | NA | TRBV10-3 | NA | CAIISVHSNQPQHF | TGTGCCATCATCAGTGTCCATAGCAATCAGCCCCAGCATTTT
TRBJ1-2 | TRBD1 | TRBV30 | NA | CAWSVQAGGGYTF | TGTGCCTGGAGTGTACAGGCAGGGGGTGGCTACACCTTC
TRBJ1-5 | NA | TRBV6-1 | few | CASNRQWKPQHF | TGTGCCAGCAACCGACAGTGGAAGCCCCAGCATTTT
TRBJ1-1 | NA | TRBV30 | NA | CAWSLRGRGNTEAFF | TGTGCCTGGAGTTTACGAGGGCGCGGGAACACTGAAGCTTTCTTT
TRBJ2-4 | TRBD1 | TRBV28 | few | CASTRQGRHGIQYF | TGTGCCAGCACCAGACAGGGGCGCCATGGCATTCAGTACTTC
TRBJ2-3 | TRBD1 | TRBV5-6 | NA | CASSRDRVTDTQYF | TGTGCCAGCAGTCGGGACAGGGTGACAGATACGCAGTATTTT
TRBJ1-1 | NA | TRBV6-1 | NA | CASMNRHPMNTEAFF | TGTGCCAGCATGAACAGGCACCCGATGAACACTGAAGCTTTCTTT
TRBJ2-7 | NA | TRBV5-1 | NA | CASSNTGTGDEQYF | TGCGCCAGCAGCAACACCGGGACTGGTGACGAGCAGTACTTC
TRBJ2-5 | TRBD2 | TRBV4-3 | once | CASSQEGGLAGGETQYF | TGCGCCAGCAGCCAAGAAGGGGGACTAGCGGGAGGTGAGACCCAGTACTTC
TRBJ1-5 | TRBD1 | TRBV30 | few | CAWEGQGSNQPQHF | TGTGCCTGGGAGGGACAGGGGAGCAATCAGCCCCAGCATTTT
TRBJ1-1 | NA | TRBV18 | NA | CASSPQNMNTEAFF | TGTGCCAGCTCACCCCAAAATATGAACACTGAAGCTTTCTTT
TRBJ1-6 | TRBD1 | TRBV5-4 | NA | CASSFSSGTGEAPLHF | TGTGCCAGCAGCTTCTCCTCCGGGACAGGGGAGGCACCCCTCCACTTT
TRBJ2-5 | NA | TRBV10-1 | NA | CASSMTVQETQYF | TGCGCCAGCAGTATGACTGTACAAGAGACCCAGTACTTC
TRBJ2-7 | TRBD1 | TRBV5-1 | NA | CASSLVQGVGEQYF | TGCGCCAGCAGCTTGGTCCAGGGGGTGGGCGAGCAGTACTTC
TRBJ1-5 | NA | TRBV28 | NA | CASRNLNQPQHF | TGTGCCAGCAGAAACCTAAATCAGCCCCAGCATTTT